The rows below give T cell receptor beta chains drawn from one sample of a study of T cell responses to AZD1222 COVID-19 vaccine. Repertoires were generated with immunoSEQ multiplex PCR, while TCRdb's copy carries only in-frame clones and drops some. The table lists around 67,000 clones, about four fifths of them singletons, with roughly 6% in the top ten. Specimen: peripheral blood, collected 28 days after the second AZD1222 dose. The receptors originated from an adult who received the AZD1222 COVID-19 vaccine. The CDR3 runs from the conserved cysteine through the conserved F or W. The D gene is left open where the match is weak. Only some rows state a clone size, as once, few, many or a class for expanded clones.

D	V	J	size	DNA	CDR3
TRBD2	TRBV6-5	TRBJ2-5	once	TGTGCCACCAACTTAGCGGGGGGTCGGCAAGAGACCCAGTACTTC	CATNLAGGRQETQYF
TRBD1	TRBV29-1	TRBJ1-2	few	TGCAGCGCCCAAAGGGGGGGACAGGGGGCTGCGAACACCTTC	CSAQRGGQGAANTF
NA	TRBV3-1/TRBV3-2	TRBJ1-3	NA	TGTGCCAGCAGCCAAGCGCTCGCAAAGGACAAGGGGATCTTTAGCTCTGGAAACACCATATATTTT	CASSQALAKDKGIFSSGNTIYF
NA	TRBV11-2	TRBJ1-2	NA	TGTGCCAGCAGCTTAGAAGTTGTAAACTATGGCTACACCTTC	CASSLEVVNYGYTF
NA	TRBV5-1	TRBJ2-1	medium-sized	TGCGCCAGCAGCCTGCAGGGGCAAGGGCAGTTCTTC	CASSLQGQGQFF
NA	TRBV18	TRBJ2-5	NA	TGTGCCAGCTCACCACAAGAGACCCAGTACTTC	CASSPQETQYF
NA	TRBV7-9	TRBJ1-4	NA	TGTGCCAGCAGCTCCGGAGCGTCTGCAGGGGAGGATGAAAAACTGTTTTTT	CASSSGASAGEDEKLFF
NA	TRBV23-1	TRBJ2-6	once	TGCGCCAGCAGGATTCTAATGGACGGAGAGGAAATTAGCTCTGGGGCCAACGTCCTGACTTTC	CASRILMDGEEISSGANVLTF
NA	TRBV2	TRBJ1-2	NA	TGTGCCAGCCACGGGCAGGGGAGAGGCTACACCTTC	CASHGQGRGYTF
NA	TRBV28	TRBJ2-2	few	TGTGCCATCTCGGGGGGACAGAACACCGGGGAGCTGTTTTTT	CAISGGQNTGELFF
NA	TRBV19	TRBJ2-1	NA	TGTGCCAGTAGTATCCCCTCCCAGAGCTCCTACAATGAGCAGTTCTTC	CASSIPSQSSYNEQFF
TRBD2	TRBV4-1	TRBJ2-3	NA	TGCGCCAGCAGCCAAGATCGGAGTAGCGGGGGGGCAACAGATACGCAGTATTTT	CASSQDRSSGGATDTQYF
TRBD1	TRBV5-3	TRBJ1-1	NA	TGTGCCAGAAGCTTGTTGACAGGGGGAGACGTAGCTTTCTTT	CARSLLTGGDVAFF
NA	TRBV10-2	TRBJ1-5	NA	TGCGCCAGCAGTGACAGCCTCTATAGCAATCAGCCCCAGCATTTT	CASSDSLYSNQPQHF
NA	TRBV11-2	TRBJ2-2	many	TGTGCCAGCAGCTCTGCAGGGGCGGGAAGCACCGGGGAGCTGTTTTTT	CASSSAGAGSTGELFF
TRBD1	TRBV7-2	TRBJ2-7	NA	TGTGCCAGCAGCTTAGGACCACAGGGGAGTTTTCCATACGAGCAGTACTTC	CASSLGPQGSFPYEQYF